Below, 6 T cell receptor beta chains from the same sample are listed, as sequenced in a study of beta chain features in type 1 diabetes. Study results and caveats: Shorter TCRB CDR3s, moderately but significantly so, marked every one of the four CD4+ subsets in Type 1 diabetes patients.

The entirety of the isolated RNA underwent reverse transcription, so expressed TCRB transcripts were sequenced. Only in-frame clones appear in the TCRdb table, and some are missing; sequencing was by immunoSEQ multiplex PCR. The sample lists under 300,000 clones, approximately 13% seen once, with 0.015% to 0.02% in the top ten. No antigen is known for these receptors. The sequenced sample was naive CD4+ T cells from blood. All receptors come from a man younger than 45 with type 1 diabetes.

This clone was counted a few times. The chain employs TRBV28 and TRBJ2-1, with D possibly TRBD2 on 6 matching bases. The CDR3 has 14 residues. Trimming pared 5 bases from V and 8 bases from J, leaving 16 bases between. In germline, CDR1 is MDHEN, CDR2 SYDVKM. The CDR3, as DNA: TGTGCCAGCAGTCCACCCCGTGGGGAGGATGAGCAGTTCTTC. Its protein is CASSPPRGEDEQFF. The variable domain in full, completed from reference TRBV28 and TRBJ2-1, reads DVKVTQSSRYLVKRTGEKVFLECVQDMDHENMFWYRQDPGLGLRLIYFSYDVKMKEKGDIPEGYSVSREKKERFSLILESASTNQTSMYLCASSPPRGEDEQFFGPGTRLTVL.

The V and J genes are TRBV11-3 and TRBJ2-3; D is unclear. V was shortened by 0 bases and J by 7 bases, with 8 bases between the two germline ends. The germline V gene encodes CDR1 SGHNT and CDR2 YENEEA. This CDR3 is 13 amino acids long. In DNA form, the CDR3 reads TGTGCCAGCAGCTTAGAAATCGCGTATACGCAGTATTTT. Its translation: CASSLEIAYTQYF.

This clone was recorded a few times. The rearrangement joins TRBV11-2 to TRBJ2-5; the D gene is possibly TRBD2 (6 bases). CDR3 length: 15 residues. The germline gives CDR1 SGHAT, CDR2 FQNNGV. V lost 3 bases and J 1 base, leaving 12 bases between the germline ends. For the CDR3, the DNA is TGTGCCAGCAGCTTCGGTAGCGGAGCCCAAGAGACCCAGTACTTC. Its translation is CASSFGSGAQETQYF.

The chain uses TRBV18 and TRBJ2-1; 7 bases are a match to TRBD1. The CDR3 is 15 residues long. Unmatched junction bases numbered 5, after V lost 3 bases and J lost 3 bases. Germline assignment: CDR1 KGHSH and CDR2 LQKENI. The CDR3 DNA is TGTGCCAGCTCACCGCCTCGGACAGGCTACAATGAGCAGTTCTTC. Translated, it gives CASSPPRTGYNEQFF.

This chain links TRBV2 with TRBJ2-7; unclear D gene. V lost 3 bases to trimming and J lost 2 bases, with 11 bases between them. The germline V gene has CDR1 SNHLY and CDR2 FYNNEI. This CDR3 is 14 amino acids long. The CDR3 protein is CASSEQVITYEQYF. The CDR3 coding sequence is TGTGCCAGCAGTGAGCAGGTTATAACCTACGAGCAGTACTTC.

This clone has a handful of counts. The CDR3, as DNA: TGTGCCAGCTCACCCCAGGGTTTGGACTATGGCTACACCTTC. Amino acid sequence: CASSPQGLDYGYTF. The chain carries TRBV18 and TRBJ1-2; D may be TRBD1 (5 bases). CDR1 and CDR2 (germline): KGHSH, LQKENI. The CDR3 length is 14 residues. V was pared by 3 bases and J by 3 bases, with 11 bases between.